The 30 T cell receptor delta chains reported below all come from one sample, sequenced in a study of γδ T cells in repeated Plasmodium falciparum infection. TCRdb re-called the multiplex PCR reads using CATT. The table shows tens of thousands of delta-chain clones, with roughly 1.6% occurring only once. Bulk repertoires came from Vgamma9/Vdelta2+ or Vdelta2-negative gammadelta T cells flow-sorted from PBMC. The specimen sequenced was gamma-delta T cells from blood. These receptors all stem from a pool of human donors (malaria-infected and uninfected, not separated).

Ten or more counts support this clone. The same CDR3 arises from other DNA sequences in this sample as well. The chain links TRDV1 to TRDJ1; D might be TRDD3 (6 bases). This CDR3 spans 24 amino acids. V was shortened by 0 bases and J by 7 bases, with 42 bases between the two germline ends. The germline V gene encodes CDR1 TSWWSYY and CDR2 QGS. The CDR3 here is CALGELGLPLNSLSLGDPSLKLIF. The CDR3 DNA is TGTGCTCTTGGGGAACTAGGATTGCCTTTGAACTCCCTTAGTCTTGGGGATCCCTCCCTTAAACTCATCTTT.

This clone was counted a few times. TCRdb has a much larger clone's protein, which differs at residue 3 from the translation of this DNA, likely because of a read error; what is shown is the protein translated from the DNA. V usage is TRDV1 and J usage is TRDJ1; 8 bases match TRDD2. From germline, CDR1 is TSWWSYY and CDR2 QGS. The CDR3 has 28 amino acids. CDR3 bases: TGTGCTCGTGGGGAACCTAGTTTTCCTCCCTGGCTTCCTACAGACCTGAGGGATTCTAGGCCTTACACCGATAAACTCATCTTT. It translates to CARGEPSFPPWLPTDLRDSRPYTDKLIF.

As regards this clone: Only one base separates this from a far larger clonotype, so it likely reflects a read error. The identical CDR3 is also encoded by other nucleotide sequences in the sample. For the V gene the call is TRDV1; the J gene has no call; the D call of TRDD3 is as the table states it, not checked on the DNA. This CDR3 has 17 residues. Germline-derived CDR1 and CDR2 are TSWWSYY and QGS. CDR3 coding DNA: TGTGCTCTTGGGGTCCTACGTGGGATACTTTACACCGATAAACTCATCTTC. It codes for CALGVLRGILYTDKLIF.

With respect to this clone: A read error likely explains this, since a far larger clone differs by one base. This same CDR3 is encoded by further DNA sequences in the sample. The chain links TRDV3 to TRDJ1; 7 bases align to TRDD2. Germline loops: CDR1 TVYSNPD, CDR2 GDNSRS (reference sequence). The CDR3 sequence is 18 residues long. The CDR3 DNA reads TGTGCCTTTAGAATTATTCCTACCGAGGGGGTGGAGACCGATAAGCTCATCTTT. This translates into CAFRIIPTEGVETDKLIF.

This clone was seen at least ten times. This specimen includes other DNA sequences encoding the same CDR3. The chain carries TRDV1 and TRDJ1; tentatively, D is TRDD2 or TRDD3 (7 bases each). The ends were cut back, 0 bases at V and 0 bases at J, with 29 bases in the middle. The germline V gene has CDR1 TSWWSYY and CDR2 QGS. The CDR3 has 22 residues. CDR3 coding DNA: TGTGCTCTTGGGGAACTGTGGCCTTCCTCCTACTGGGGACCAGAGTACACCGATAAACTCATCTTT. Protein product: CALGELWPSSYWGPEYTDKLIF.

This clone was seen a handful of times. TCRdb's protein for this DNA is that of a much larger clone and differs from the translation at residue 10, likely a read error; the protein shown is the DNA translation. This chain connects TRDV1 to TRDJ1, with 8 bases identical to TRDD2. V was clipped by 4 bases and J by 0 bases; unmatched bases: 22. There are 21 residues in the CDR3. The germline CDR1 and CDR2 sequences are TSWWSYY and QGS. The CDR3 region has the DNA TGTGCTCTTGGGGGGCTTCCTACGAGAAGCTCCGGGCGTCGTTACACCGATAAACTCATCTTT. It yields the protein CALGGLPTRSSGRRYTDKLIF.

In this sample, this clone turned up a few times. The chain joins TRDV1 to TRDJ1, with 12 bases fitting TRDD3. As TCRdb names no J gene, one was assigned here on the basis of a DNA match to germline. This CDR3 contains 18 residues. Germline V gene data show CDR1 as TSWWSYY and CDR2 as QGS. Trimming removed 6 bases from V and 4 bases from J; junction bases left unmatched: 15. CDR3 bases: TGTGCTCTTGGCTCCCCAAGTGCCTACTGGGGGATACTCGATAAACTCATCTTT. Translated, it gives CALGSPSAYWGILDKLIF.

This clone was seen a handful of times. TCRdb shows a much larger clone's protein in place of this DNA's translation, and the two differ at residues 3 and 17, likely through a read error; the protein shown is translated from the DNA. The chain uses TRDV1 and TRDJ1; tentatively, D is TRDD1 or TRDD3 (5 bases each). The J gene was not available in TCRdb and was assigned here by matching the DNA to germline segments. Germline V CDR1 and CDR2: TSWWSYY, QGS. This CDR3 contains 22 residues. The chain's CDR3 is CAIGEMKARMRRFTGYADKLIF. The CDR3, as DNA: TGTGCTATTGGGGAAATGAAGGCTCGAATGAGGAGATTTACCGGGTACGCCGATAAACTCATCTTT.

This clone has ten or more counts. A far more abundant clone sits one base away, making this likely a read error. Other DNA sequences in this specimen translate into the identical CDR3. This rearrangement joins TRDV1 to TRDJ1; D gene uncertain. V lost 8 bases to trimming and J lost 5 bases, with 12 bases between them. Germline V gene lookup returns CDR1 TSWWSYY and CDR2 QGS. CDR3 length: 12 residues. CDR3 loop: CALFSSRDKLIF. As DNA, the CDR3 is TGTGCTCTTTTCTCCTCCCGGGATAAACTCATCTTT.

This chain uses TRDV2 with TRDJ3; the match to TRDD3 covers 11 bases. The J gene was missing in TCRdb and was found by matching the end of the DNA to germline. V dropped 0 bases and J dropped 0; count of bases not matched to a gene: 12. Germline CDR1 GEAIGNYY, CDR2 EKD. The CDR3 is made up of 22 amino acids. The CDR3 DNA reads TGTGCCTGTGACACCGAGAAACTGGGGGATAGGCGTAGCTCCTGGGACACCCGACAGATGTTTTTC. It is translated as CACDTEKLGDRRSSWDTRQMFF.

Comment on this clone: TCRdb records a much larger clone's protein for this DNA, with a difference at residue 7 that likely arises from a read error; the protein given is the translation of the DNA. The chain links TRDV1 to TRDJ1; 9 nucleotides align to TRDD3. The J gene, absent from TCRdb, was called here by matching the DNA to germline. V was pared by 5 bases and J by 7 bases, with 32 bases of the junction left unmatched. The CDR3 has 22 amino acids. Germline V CDR1 and CDR2: TSWWSYY, QGS. The CDR3 spells CALGIRSVRPTLLGDLRGKLIF. CDR3 DNA: TGTGCTCTTGGGATTCGCAGCGTCCGTCCTACCTTACTGGGGGACCTAAGAGGTAAACTCATCTTT.

Points on this clone: The TCRdb protein, from a much larger clone, departs from this DNA's translation at residue 3, likely by read error; the protein shown derives from the DNA. The chain is built from TRDV1 and TRDJ1, with 8 bases fitting TRDD3. The CDR3 runs to 23 residues. The germline gives CDR1 TSWWSYY, CDR2 QGS. The CDR3 sequence: CAFGEPVSYARLLGASYTDKLIF. In DNA, the CDR3 is TGTGCTTTTGGGGAACCTGTGTCCTACGCCCGTTTACTGGGGGCCTCGTACACCGATAAACTCATCTTT.

This clone was observed a few times. TCRdb has a much larger clone's protein, which differs at residue 15 from the translation of this DNA, likely because of a read error; what is shown is the protein translated from the DNA. The chain couples TRDV2 to TRDJ1; 8 nucleotides align to TRDD3. The J gene was not available in TCRdb and was assigned here by matching the DNA to germline segments. CDR1 GEAIGNYY and CDR2 EKD come from the germline V gene. CDR3 length: 18 residues. The CDR3 here is CACDTDQLGVPNTDRLIF. CDR3 coding DNA: TGTGCCTGTGACACCGACCAACTGGGGGTCCCCAACACCGATAGACTCATCTTT.

The table lists this clone with a few counts. TCRdb shows a much larger clone's protein in place of this DNA's translation, and the two differ at residue 14, likely through a read error; the protein shown is translated from the DNA. CDR3 bases: TGTGCCTGTGACGCTCTATATACCTTGTACACCGATAAACGCATCTTT. It yields the protein CACDALYTLYTDKRIF. The J gene went uncalled, whereas the V gene is TRDV2. The CDR3 length is 16 residues. Germline CDR1 reads GEAIGNYY; CDR2 reads EKD.

This clone was recorded at least ten times. At one boundary the junction diverges from the germline segment, which might be a read error. This sequence joins TRDV1 and TRDJ1; 10 nucleotides align to TRDD3. Germline CDR1 TSWWSYY, CDR2 QGS. The length of the CDR3 is 20 residues. This CDR3 is CALGEVPSYWGIPDTNKLIF. In DNA form, the CDR3 reads TGTGCTCTTGGGGAAGTACCCTCGTACTGGGGGATTCCCGACACCAATAAACTCATCTTT.

This clone was seen repeatedly, ten times or more. A far more abundant clone sits one base away, making this likely a read error. Other DNA variants within this sample encode the same CDR3. In DNA, the CDR3 is TGTGCTCTTGGAGACTCCTATCTCGATAAACTCATCTTT. Protein: CALGDSYLDKLIF. The chain links TRDV1 to TRDJ1, with D possibly matching TRDD2 (5 bases). In germline, CDR1 is TSWWSYY, CDR2 QGS. This CDR3 has 13 residues. Trimming stripped 6 bases from V and 4 bases from J, with 12 bases between.

On this clone: The TCRdb record carries a much larger clone's protein, which differs from this DNA's translation at residue 7; a read error is the likely cause, and the protein listed here is the DNA translation. The J gene is TRDJ1, the V gene TRDV1; TRDD3 aligns across 7 bases. Germline assignment: CDR1 TSWWSYY and CDR2 QGS. The trim removed 2 bases at V and 0 bases at J, leaving 6 bases unmatched. The CDR3 spans 16 residues. CDR3 nucleotides: TGTGCTCTTGGGGAAGCCCAGCTGGGGGACACCGATAAACTCATCTTT. Protein: CALGEAQLGDTDKLIF.

Ten or more counts support this clone. This rearrangement joins TRDV1 to TRDJ1; 8 nucleotides agree with TRDD3. V shed 2 bases, J shed 0 bases, and the junction held 23 bases outside the gene matches. Looked up from germline, CDR1 is TSWWSYY and CDR2 is QGS. The CDR3 has 22 residues. The CDR3 protein is CALGETPFVPLLGVPYTDKLIF. CDR3 sequence (DNA): TGTGCTCTTGGGGAAACCCCTTTCGTTCCCCTACTGGGGGTCCCGTACACCGATAAACTCATCTTT.

This clone was detected many times. The chain has TRDV2 and TRDJ1, with D possibly being TRDD3 (6 bases). The J gene comes from matching the DNA to germline here; TCRdb lacks it. Germline V CDR1 and CDR2: GEAIGNYY, EKD. The CDR3 totals 17 residues. Trimming removed 1 base from V and 0 bases from J, with 17 bases in between. This CDR3 is CACDTLGMPADTDKLIF. DNA of the CDR3: TGTGCCTGTGACACGCTGGGGATGCCGGCCGACACCGATAAACTCATCTTT.

Turning to this clone: The protein in TCRdb stems from a much larger clone and differs at residue 5 from this DNA's translation, likely a read error; here the protein is translated from the DNA. The J gene is TRDJ1, the V gene TRDV1; TRDD3 aligns across 7 bases. Because TCRdb records no J gene, it was assigned here through a match of the DNA to germline. CDR3 length equals 18 residues. Germline-derived CDR1 and CDR2 are TSWWSYY and QGS. V lost 4 bases and J lost 2; bases outside the gene matches: 16. CDR3 sequence reads: CALGGLLPILGWTDKLIF. The CDR3 DNA follows: TGTGCTCTTGGGGGACTCCTCCCGATACTGGGGTGGACCGATAAACTCATCTTT.

This clone was counted only a few times. This DNA translates differently at residue 17 from the TCRdb protein, which is that of a much larger clone; a read error is likely, and the protein shown is the DNA's own translation. The rearrangement joins TRAV36/DV7 to TRDJ1; either TRDD2 or TRDD3 may supply D (6 bases each). In the absence of a J gene in TCRdb, the DNA was matched to germline to assign it here. The CDR3 is 24 amino acids. V lost 0 bases to trimming and J lost 0 bases, with 39 bases between them. The V gene's germline CDR1 is VTNFRS and CDR2 LTSSGIE (reference sequence). The DNA for the CDR3 is TGTGCTGTGGAGGTTCAGAATCCTACCCCGGCCTTGATGGGGGTCTATACGTACACCGATAAACTCATCTTT. Translation gives CAVEVQNPTPALMGVYTYTDKLIF.

Note on this clone: Relative to the germline gene, one junction end is altered; a read error may explain this. The chain uses TRDV1 and TRDJ1; D possibly corresponds to TRDD3 (5 bases). From germline, CDR1 is TSWWSYY and CDR2 QGS. The CDR3 is 15 residues long. CDR3 protein: CAWGTRPLGADKLIF. The CDR3, as DNA: TGCGCTTGGGGAACTAGACCTCTCGGGGCCGATAAACTCATCTTT.

To note about this clone: This DNA's translation and the protein TCRdb lists, from a much larger clone, do not match at residue 6, likely due to a read error; the protein shown is translated from the DNA. V gene TRDV2 combines with J gene TRDJ1, with 13 bases that match TRDD3. This CDR3 contains 21 residues. With V trimmed by 3 bases and J by 0 bases, 18 bases remained unmatched. Germline values: CDR1 GEAIGNYY, CDR2 EKD. The CDR3 region has the DNA TGTGCCTGTGACTCCGCTTTAATGGGTACTGGGGGATACGCCCACACCGATAAACTCATCTTT. Protein sequence: CACDSALMGTGGYAHTDKLIF.

This clone appeared many times. Germline is not matched at one junction end, which may reflect a read error. Other DNA sequences from this sample encode an identical CDR3 as well. This chain links TRDV1 with TRDJ1; 7 nucleotides agree with TRDD3. This CDR3 has 20 amino acids. Germline CDR1 is TSWWSYY and CDR2 is QGS. The CDR3 DNA follows: TGTGCCCTTGGGGAATGGGGGAGGTCCTGGGCCCGACTCAGAGCCGATAAACTCATCTTT. It encodes CALGEWGRSWARLRADKLIF.

This clone appeared many times. The rearrangement links TRDV1 to TRDJ1, with D possibly TRDD3 on 6 matching bases. CDR1 and CDR2 from the germline V gene are TSWWSYY and QGS. This CDR3 spans 18 amino acids. Between the trimmed V and J ends, which lost 3 bases and 2 bases, there was a span of 22 bases. CDR3 sequence: CALGDPLPTGGKTDKLIF. DNA for the CDR3: TGTGCTCTTGGGGATCCTCTTCCCACAGGGGGAAAGACCGATAAACTCATCTTT.

The rearrangement joins TRDV1 to TRDJ1; tentative D call: TRDD3 (5 bases). The J gene was not available in TCRdb and was assigned here by matching the DNA to germline segments. CDR3 size: 15 residues. Trimming left V 5 bases short and J 8 bases short, with 21 bases between. Germline values: CDR1 TSWWSYY, CDR2 QGS. This CDR3 is CALGIRPPPGSKLIF. CDR3 DNA: TGTGCTCTTGGGATACGCCCCCCCCCCGGCTCCAAACTCATCTTT.

For this clone: A far larger clone is one nucleotide away, so this likely arose from a read error. Other nucleotide sequences in the sample specify the same CDR3. The chain employs TRDV1 and TRDJ1; tentatively, D is TRDD3 (6 bases). CDR1 and CDR2 from the germline V gene are TSWWSYY and QGS. The CDR3 runs to 16 residues. The CDR3 DNA is TGTGCTCTTGGGAACTTCCCGAGGTACTGGGTTGGGGAACTTATCTTT. This gives the protein CALGNFPRYWVGELIF.

Concerning this clone: A far larger clone is a single base away, which makes a read error likely. The same CDR3 can be traced to other DNA sequences in this sample. The CDR3: CALGEPLTRTPTDKLIF. Written as DNA, the CDR3 is TGTGCTCTTGGGGAGCCCCTAACCCGTACCCCCACCGATAAACTCATCTTT. The V gene is TRDV1, the J gene TRDJ1, with D uncertain. TCRdb is silent on the J gene; assignment here came from matching the DNA to germline. Germline V gene data show CDR1 as TSWWSYY and CDR2 as QGS. The CDR3 is 17 residues long. V lost 3 bases to trimming and J lost 1 base, with 18 bases between them.

Worth noting for this clone: TCRdb's protein for this DNA is that of a much larger clone and differs from the translation at residue 14, likely a read error; the protein shown is the DNA translation. The chain carries TRDV1 and TRDJ1; 7 bases are a match to TRDD3. CDR1 TSWWSYY and CDR2 QGS come from the germline V gene. V shed 3 bases and J 2 bases; nucleotides not matched to a gene: 27. This CDR3 spans 22 amino acids. CDR3 sequence: CALGDRKPVPYRGMRVTDKLIF. The CDR3 DNA is TGTGCTCTTGGGGACCGAAAACCCGTCCCGTACCGGGGGATGCGGGTTACCGATAAACTCATCTTT.

This clone was counted between two and nine times. The translation of this DNA and the TCRdb protein of a much larger clone differ at residue 10, probably owing to a read error; the protein shown here is translated from the DNA. This chain uses TRDV1 with TRDJ1; 13 bases are shared with TRDD3. The J gene, missing from TCRdb, was assigned here through DNA to germline matching. With V trimmed by 0 bases and J by 0 bases, 13 bases remained unmatched. The CDR3 totals 21 residues. Looked up from germline, CDR1 is TSWWSYY and CDR2 is QGS. The CDR3 sequence: CALGELGEYTGGYAYTDKLIF. CDR3 DNA sequence: TGTGCTCTTGGGGAACTTGGGGAGTACACTGGGGGATACGCGTACACCGATAAACTCATCTTT.